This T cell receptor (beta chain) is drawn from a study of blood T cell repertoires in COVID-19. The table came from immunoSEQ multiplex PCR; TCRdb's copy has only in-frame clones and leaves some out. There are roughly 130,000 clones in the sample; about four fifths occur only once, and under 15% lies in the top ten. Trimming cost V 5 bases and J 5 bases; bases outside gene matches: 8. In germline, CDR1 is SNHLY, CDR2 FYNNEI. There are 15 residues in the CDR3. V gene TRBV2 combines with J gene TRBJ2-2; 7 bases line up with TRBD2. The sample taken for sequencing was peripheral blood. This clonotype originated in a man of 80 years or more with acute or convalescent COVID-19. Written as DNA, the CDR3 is TGTGCCAGCAGTTCCAGCGGGGCGGGGACCGGGGAGCTGTTTTTT. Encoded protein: CASSSSGAGTGELFF.